The 3 T cell receptor beta chains given below trace back to one sample, sequenced in a study of blood T cell repertoires in COVID-19. Profiled with immunoSEQ multiplex PCR; TCRdb holds only in-frame clones, not every one. This sample yields about 160,000 clones, of which approximately 90% are seen a single time; about 2.3% belongs to the top ten. Sequencing was carried out using peripheral blood. The receptor source for this set is a man aged 18 to 29 with acute or convalescent COVID-19.

V is TRBV27 and J is TRBJ1-1, with 9 nucleotides matching TRBD1. Germline loops: CDR1 MNHEY, CDR2 SMNVEV (reference sequence). CDR3 size: 14 residues. Germline trimming cut 3 bases from V and 5 bases from J; bases unmatched to any gene: 4. This chain's CDR3 is CASSFGQGRTEAFF. For the CDR3, the DNA is TGTGCCAGCAGTTTCGGACAGGGGAGGACTGAAGCTTTCTTT.

This clone was seen a single time. The chain is built from TRBV27 and TRBJ1-5; D is unclear. The germline CDR1 and CDR2 sequences are MNHEY and SMNVEV (reference sequence). The CDR3 contains 18 residues. V lost 7 bases and J 4 bases, leaving 26 bases between the germline ends. This chain's CDR3 is CASTPTPPRAQSNQPQHF. Written as DNA, the CDR3 is TGTGCCAGCACCCCTACCCCCCCGAGGGCGCAGTCGAATCAGCCCCAGCATTTT.

The gene calls are TRBV24-1 and TRBJ2-1; the D gene is possibly TRBD2 (5 bases). In germline, CDR1 is KGHDR, CDR2 SFDVKD. The CDR3 is 15 amino acids. Trimming pared 5 bases from V and 0 bases from J, leaving 10 bases between. The CDR3 sequence is CATSVRDRSYNEQFF. The CDR3 coding sequence is TGTGCCACCAGTGTACGGGATCGCTCCTACAATGAGCAGTTCTTC.